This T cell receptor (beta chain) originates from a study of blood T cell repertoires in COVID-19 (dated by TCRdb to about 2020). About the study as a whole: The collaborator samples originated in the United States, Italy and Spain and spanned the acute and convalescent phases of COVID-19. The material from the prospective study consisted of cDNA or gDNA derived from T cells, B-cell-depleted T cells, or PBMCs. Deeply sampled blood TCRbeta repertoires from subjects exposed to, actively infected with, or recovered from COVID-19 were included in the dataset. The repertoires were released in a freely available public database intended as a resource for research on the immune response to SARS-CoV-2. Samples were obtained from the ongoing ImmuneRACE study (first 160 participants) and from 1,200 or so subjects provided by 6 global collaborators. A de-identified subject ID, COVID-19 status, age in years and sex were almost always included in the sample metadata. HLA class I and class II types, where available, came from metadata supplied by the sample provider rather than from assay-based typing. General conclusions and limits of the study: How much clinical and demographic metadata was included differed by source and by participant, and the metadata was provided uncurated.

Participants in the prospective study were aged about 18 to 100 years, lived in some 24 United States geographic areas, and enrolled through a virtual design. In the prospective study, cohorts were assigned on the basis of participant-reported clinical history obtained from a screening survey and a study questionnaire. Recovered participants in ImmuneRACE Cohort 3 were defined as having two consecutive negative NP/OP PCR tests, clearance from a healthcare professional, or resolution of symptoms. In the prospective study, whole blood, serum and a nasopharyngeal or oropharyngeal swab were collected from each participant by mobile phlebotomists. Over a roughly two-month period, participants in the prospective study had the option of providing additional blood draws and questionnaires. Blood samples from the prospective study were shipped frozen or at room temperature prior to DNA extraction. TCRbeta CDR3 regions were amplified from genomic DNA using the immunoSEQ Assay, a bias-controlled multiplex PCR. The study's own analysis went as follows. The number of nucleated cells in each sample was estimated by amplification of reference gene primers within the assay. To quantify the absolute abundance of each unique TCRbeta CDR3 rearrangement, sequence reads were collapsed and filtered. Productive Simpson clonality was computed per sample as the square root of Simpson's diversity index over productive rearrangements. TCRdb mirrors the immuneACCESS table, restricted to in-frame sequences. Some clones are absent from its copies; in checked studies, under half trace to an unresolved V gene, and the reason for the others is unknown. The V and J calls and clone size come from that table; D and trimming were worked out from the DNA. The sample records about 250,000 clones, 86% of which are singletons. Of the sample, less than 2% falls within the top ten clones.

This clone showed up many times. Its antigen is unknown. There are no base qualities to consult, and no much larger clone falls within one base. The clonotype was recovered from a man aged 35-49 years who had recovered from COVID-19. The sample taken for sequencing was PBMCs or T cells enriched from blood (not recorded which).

The nucleotides are TGTGCCAGCAGCTTAGAGGTGGCAGGGGCTGCTCAGCAGTACTTC. Translated, it gives CASSLEVAGAAQQYF. The sequence joins TRBV7-2 to TRBJ2-7; the D region possibly corresponds to TRBD1 (6 bases align). The CDR3 measures 15 amino acids from cysteine to phenylalanine. Only CDR3 DNA remains: 45 bases, in frame from the first base. V lost 1 base and J lost 8 bases; the stretch between them is 18 bases long. Sequences SGHTA (CDR1) and FQGNSA (CDR2) are obtained from the germline V gene.